The TCR beta chain described here comes from a study of blood T cell repertoires in COVID-19. The germline gives CDR1 LGHNA, CDR2 YNFKEQ. The CDR3 totals 17 residues. The V segment lost 6 bases and the J segment 9 bases; nucleotides outside the gene matches: 18. The study drew participants aged about 18 to 95 years from around 24 US areas. Assignments of participants to cohorts depended upon their own reported clinical history. Donors in Cohort 3 who had recovered were those with two negative PCRs, healthcare professional clearance, or resolution of their symptoms. Sequenced by immunoSEQ multiplex PCR; TCRdb stores in-frame clones only, minus some. Of roughly 180,000 clones in the sample, approximately 81% were seen once. This clone has only a few counts.

Material for sequencing was PBMCs or T cells enriched from blood (not recorded which). The chain uses TRBV4-2 and TRBJ2-1; 9 bases align to TRBD2. The clonotype originates from a man in his 60s who had recovered from COVID-19. CDR3 sequence reads: CASRIQTGTSIIGEQFF. CDR3 sequence (DNA): TGTGCCAGCAGGATTCAGACCGGGACTAGCATTATTGGTGAGCAGTTCTTC.